This passage covers 21 T cell receptor beta chains from one sample sequenced in a study of cytotoxic CD8 clonotypes in ibrutinib-treated CLL. Libraries were prepared by immunoSEQ multiplex PCR; TCRdb keeps only in-frame clonotypes and omits some of them. The table has more than 12,000 clones, 55% to 70% seen once. Sequenced here: PBMCs, sampled before ibrutinib treatment. The receptor source for this set is a human donor with chronic lymphocytic leukemia.

This chain joins TRBV19 and TRBJ1-1; unclear D gene. Trimming removed 0 bases at V and 7 bases at J, with 6 bases between. Germline CDR1 and CDR2: LNHDA and SQIVND (reference sequence). The CDR3 extends over 12 amino acids. In DNA, the CDR3 is TGTGCCAGTAGTATAGATAAGTTTGAAGCTTTCTTT. It is translated as CASSIDKFEAFF.

In DNA form, the CDR3 reads TGCGCCAGCAGCCGCTGGACAGCCTCTGGGGCCAACGTCCTGACTTTC. This sequence encodes CASSRWTASGANVLTF. The rearrangement links TRBV5-1 to TRBJ2-6; tentatively, D is TRBD1 (6 bases). V was cut by 4 bases and J by 0 bases, with 11 bases left in between. The CDR3 loop spans 16 amino acids. CDR1 and CDR2 from the germline V gene are SGHRS and YFSETQ. Combining the CDR3 with reference TRBV5-1 and TRBJ2-6 gives the whole variable domain KAGVTQTPRYLIKTRGQQVTLSCSPISGHRSVSWYQQTPGQGLQFLFEYFSETQRNKGNFPGRFSGRQFSNSRSEMNVSTLELGDSALYLCASSRWTASGANVLTFGAGSRLTVL.

The CDR3 loop reads CASSPLARGMNTEAFF. CDR3 coding DNA: TGTGCCAGCTCACCACTTGCCAGGGGGATGAACACTGAAGCTTTCTTT. The rearrangement joins TRBV18 to TRBJ1-1, with TRBD1 matching over 7 bases. The CDR3 loop spans 16 amino acids. The ends lost 1 base at V and 0 bases at J; junction bases unmatched: 5. Per germline, CDR1 KGHSH and CDR2 LQKENI.

The chain employs TRBV10-3 and TRBJ2-2; 7 bases are a match to TRBD2. V lost 3 bases, J lost 4 bases, and 8 bases stayed unmatched. The V gene's germline CDR1 is ENHRY and CDR2 SYGVKD. The CDR3 runs to 16 residues. The CDR3 DNA reads TGTGCCATCAGTGAAAGGCTAGCGGACGTCACCGGGGAGCTGTTTTTT. The encoded protein is CAISERLADVTGELFF.

The chain joins TRBV10-2 to TRBJ2-2; D ambiguous. This CDR3 spans 15 amino acids. V lost 1 base, J lost 0 bases, and 6 bases lay in between. From germline, CDR1 is WSHSY and CDR2 SAAADI. In nucleotides, the CDR3 is TGCGCCAGCAGTGAGTGGAGAGCGAACACCGGGGAGCTGTTTTTT. This translates into CASSEWRANTGELFF.

The chain combines TRBV5-4 with TRBJ2-7; no firm D call. The CDR3 spans 12 residues. V was pared by 4 bases and J by 4 bases, with 9 bases between. In germline, CDR1 is SGHNT, CDR2 YYREEE (reference sequence). For the CDR3, the DNA is TGTGCCAGCAGCCCCAGGCAATACGAGCAGTACTTC. It encodes CASSPRQYEQYF.

The chain employs TRBV5-1 and TRBJ1-3, with D perhaps TRBD1 (5 bases). Trimming took 4 bases from V and 7 from J, leaving 18 bases between them. The length of the CDR3 is 15 residues. CDR1 is SGHRS, CDR2 YFSETQ, per germline. The CDR3 region is CASSAEGRLLNTIYF. The CDR3 DNA sequence: TGCGCCAGCAGCGCGGAGGGGCGCCTCCTGAACACCATATATTTT. The complete variable domain, with remaining parts taken from reference TRBV5-1 and TRBJ1-3, reads KAGVTQTPRYLIKTRGQQVTLSCSPISGHRSVSWYQQTPGQGLQFLFEYFSETQRNKGNFPGRFSGRQFSNSRSEMNVSTLELGDSALYLCASSAEGRLLNTIYFGEGSWLTVV.

This clone was seen more than once but under ten times. The chain uses TRBV7-2 and TRBJ2-3; D gene uncertain. The CDR3 extends over 14 amino acids. CDR1 is SGHTA and CDR2 is FQGNSA in the germline V gene. The V end lost 0 bases, the J end lost 6 bases, and 10 bases lay between the germline ends. The CDR3, as DNA: TGTGCCAGCAGCTTAGCTCCAAACTCTGATACGCAGTATTTT. Translating it yields CASSLAPNSDTQYF. The variable domain in full, with the rest retrieved from reference TRBV7-2 and TRBJ2-3, is GAGVSQSPSNKVTEKGKDVELRCDPISGHTALYWYRQSLGQGLEFLIYFQGNSAPDKSGLPSDRFSAERTGGSVSTLTIQRTQQEDSAVYLCASSLAPNSDTQYFGPGTRLTVL.

The CDR3 DNA follows: TGTGCCAGCAGCCGAGGGGGCGGGAATGAAAAACTGTTTTTT. The encoded protein is CASSRGGGNEKLFF. The gene calls are TRBV5-5 and TRBJ1-4; 7 bases line up with TRBD1. Germline trimming cut 4 bases from V and 5 bases from J; bases unmatched to any gene: 5. CDR3 length: 14 residues. Germline V gene data show CDR1 as SGHKS and CDR2 as YYEKEE (reference sequence).

This clone has a handful of counts. The gene calls are TRBV4-2 and TRBJ1-5; tentatively, D is TRBD1 (6 bases). V lost 1 base, J lost 1 base, and 11 bases lay in between. CDR3 length equals 16 residues. Germline values: CDR1 LGHNA, CDR2 YNFKEQ. The DNA of the CDR3 is TGTGCCAGCAGCCAAGCTGGGCAGGGGAGCAATCAGCCCCAGCATTTT. Translated, it gives CASSQAGQGSNQPQHF.

V gene TRBV5-1 combines with J gene TRBJ2-2; TRBD1 matches 9 bases. The germline CDR1 and CDR2 sequences are SGHRS and YFSETQ. The CDR3 sequence is 14 residues long. The V segment lost 4 bases and the J segment 5 bases; nucleotides outside the gene matches: 3. CDR3 DNA: TGCGCCAGCAGCGGGACAGGGCGGACCGGGGAGCTGTTTTTT. Amino acids: CASSGTGRTGELFF. Complete variable domain (other parts from reference TRBV5-1 and TRBJ2-2): KAGVTQTPRYLIKTRGQQVTLSCSPISGHRSVSWYQQTPGQGLQFLFEYFSETQRNKGNFPGRFSGRQFSNSRSEMNVSTLELGDSALYLCASSGTGRTGELFFGEGSRLTVL.

This clone appeared once. V gene TRBV6-5 combines with J gene TRBJ1-3; D gene unclear. V was shortened by 11 bases and J by 3 bases, with 17 bases between the two germline ends. Germline CDR1 is MNHEY and CDR2 is SVGAGI. This CDR3 region has 14 residues. The CDR3 is CASEKPRVGNTIYF. CDR3 nucleotide sequence: TGTGCCTCAGAGAAGCCAAGGGTTGGAAACACCATATATTTT.

The chain recombines TRBV11-1 with TRBJ2-3; D gene unclear. V lost 3 bases and J 3 bases, leaving 13 bases between the germline ends. This CDR3 is built from 15 residues. CDR1 SGHAT and CDR2 FQDESV come from the germline V gene (reference sequence). The CDR3 coding sequence is TGTGCCAGCAGCTTCGACACTTCTAGAACAGATACGCAGTATTTT. This translates into CASSFDTSRTDTQYF.

This clone was seen only a few times. The chain recombines TRBV7-9 with TRBJ1-5; D is unresolved. The CDR3 consists of 12 residues. The ends were cut back, 2 bases at V and 7 bases at J, with 6 bases in the middle. Germline V gene data show CDR1 as SEHNR and CDR2 as FQNEAQ (reference sequence). Here the CDR3 DNA reads TGTGCCAGCAGCTTATATGAACAGCCCCAGCATTTT. Amino acids: CASSLYEQPQHF.

In its sample, this clone was seen once. This chain connects TRBV2 to TRBJ1-1, with D possibly matching TRBD1 (6 bases). Deletions cut 7 bases from V and 0 bases from J, with 12 bases between. The CDR3 spans 14 residues. The germline V gene has CDR1 SNHLY and CDR2 FYNNEI. The CDR3 spells CASKLDSLNTEAFF. CDR3 sequence (DNA): TGTGCCAGCAAATTGGACAGCCTGAACACTGAAGCTTTCTTT.

The CDR3 sequence is CASSAAGGAGQPQHF. CDR3 DNA: TGTGCCAGCAGTGCAGCAGGGGGCGCAGGGCAGCCCCAGCATTTT. The chain couples TRBV28 to TRBJ1-5, with 8 nucleotides matching TRBD1. The CDR3 sequence is 15 residues long. V lost 5 bases, J lost 7 bases, and 10 bases stayed unmatched. The germline gives CDR1 MDHEN, CDR2 SYDVKM. The full variable domain, completed using reference TRBV28 and TRBJ1-5, is DVKVTQSSRYLVKRTGEKVFLECVQDMDHENMFWYRQDPGLGLRLIYFSYDVKMKEKGDIPEGYSVSREKKERFSLILESASTNQTSMYLCASSAAGGAGQPQHFGDGTRLSIL.

The chain links TRBV27 to TRBJ1-4, with a tentative D call TRBD1 (5 bases). Looked up from germline, CDR1 is MNHEY and CDR2 is SMNVEV (reference sequence). This CDR3 has 15 residues. The V end lost 0 bases, the J end lost 0 bases, and 5 bases lay between the germline ends. Here the CDR3 DNA reads TGTGCCAGCAGTTTATCCAGGGCAACTAATGAAAAACTGTTTTTT. Amino acids: CASSLSRATNEKLFF.

The chain joins TRBV5-1 to TRBJ1-4; D is unresolved. Germline values: CDR1 SGHRS, CDR2 YFSETQ. Between the trimmed V and J ends, which lost 0 bases and 8 bases, there was a span of 14 bases. CDR3 length: 15 residues. CDR3 bases: TGCGCCAGCAGCTTGGAGGCCGCTAAGAACGAAAAACTGTTTTTT. Translating it yields CASSLEAAKNEKLFF.

This chain connects TRBV7-9 to TRBJ2-3; perhaps TRBD2 as D (5 bases). There are 12 residues in the CDR3. The germline V gene encodes CDR1 SEHNR and CDR2 FQNEAQ (reference sequence). V shed 5 bases and J shed 4 bases, with 7 bases lying between them. This chain's CDR3 is CASSTDSDTQYF. The CDR3 bases are TGTGCCAGCAGCACGGACTCAGATACGCAGTATTTT.

The chain links TRBV6-5 to TRBJ1-2; D is uncertain. The CDR3 contains 13 residues. V dropped 5 bases and J dropped 1 base, with 8 bases sitting between them. CDR1 MNHEY and CDR2 SVGAGI come from the germline V gene. CDR3 protein: CASSQTNNYGYTF. The DNA for the CDR3 is TGTGCCAGCAGTCAAACGAATAACTATGGCTACACCTTC.

This chain joins TRBV2 and TRBJ2-7; either TRBD1 or TRBD2 may supply D (5 bases each). The germline V and J ends were trimmed by 7 bases and 1 base, with 11 bases remaining between them. Germline V gene sequence: CDR1 SNHLY, CDR2 FYNNEI. The CDR3 has 13 amino acids. The CDR3 loop reads CASTGDGSYEQYV. In DNA, the CDR3 is TGTGCCAGCACCGGGGACGGTTCCTACGAGCAGTACGTC.